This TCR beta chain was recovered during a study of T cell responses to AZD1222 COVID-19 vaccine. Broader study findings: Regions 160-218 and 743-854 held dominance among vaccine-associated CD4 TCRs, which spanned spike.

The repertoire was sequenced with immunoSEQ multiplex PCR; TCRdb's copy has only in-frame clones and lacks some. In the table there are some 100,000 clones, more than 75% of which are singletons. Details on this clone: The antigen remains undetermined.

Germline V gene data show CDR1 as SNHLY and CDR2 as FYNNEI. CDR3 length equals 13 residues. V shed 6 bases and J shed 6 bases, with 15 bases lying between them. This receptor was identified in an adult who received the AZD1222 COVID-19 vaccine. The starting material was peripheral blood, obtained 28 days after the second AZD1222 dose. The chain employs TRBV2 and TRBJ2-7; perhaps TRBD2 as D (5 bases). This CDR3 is CASSPAEASEQYF. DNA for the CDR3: TGTGCCAGCAGCCCGGCGGAGGCCAGCGAGCAGTACTTC.